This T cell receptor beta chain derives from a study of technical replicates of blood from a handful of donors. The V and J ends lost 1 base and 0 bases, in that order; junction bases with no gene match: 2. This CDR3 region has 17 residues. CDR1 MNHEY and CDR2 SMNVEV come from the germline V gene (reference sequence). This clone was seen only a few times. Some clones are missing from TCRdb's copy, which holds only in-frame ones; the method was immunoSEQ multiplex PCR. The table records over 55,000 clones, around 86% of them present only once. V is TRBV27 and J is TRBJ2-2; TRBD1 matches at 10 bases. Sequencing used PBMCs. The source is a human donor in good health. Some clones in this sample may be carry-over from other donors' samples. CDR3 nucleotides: TGTGCCAGCAGTTTATACGGACAGGGGGCGAACACCGGGGAGCTGTTTTTT. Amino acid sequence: CASSLYGQGANTGELFF.